The 22 T cell receptor beta chains below were found in one sample sequenced in a study of HIV-infected patients and healthy controls (dated 2014 in TCRdb). Library generation was performed with 5' RACE. Instrument on record: Illumina MiSeq. The public reads were reanalyzed by TCRdb: fastp trimming at Q25, MiXCR alignment, in-frame beta chains only. Each CDR3 protein gets just one entry, which takes the most common genes and DNA from the rows behind it. The sample table shows 50,000 to 80,000 distinct CDR3 sequences, and about a fifth are seen once. Approximately 1.5% of the sample is taken by the ten largest. Material: CD4+ T cells from blood. The receptors come from a human donor in good health.

This clonotype occurred a few times. The chain links TRBV7-6 to TRBJ2-7, with 8 bases lining up with TRBD1. The CDR3 extends over 15 amino acids. Germline assignment: CDR1 SGHVS and CDR2 FNYEAQ. The V segment lost 5 bases and the J segment 2 bases; nucleotides outside the gene matches: 8. CDR3 coding DNA: TGTGCCAGCAGCCTATCCGGGACAGGAGCCTACGAGCAGTACTTC. Translation gives CASSLSGTGAYEQYF.

This clonotype was observed a handful of times. The chain uses TRBV2 and TRBJ2-7; the D gene is possibly TRBD1 (5 bases). Deletions cut 6 bases from V and 9 bases from J, with 18 bases between. The CDR3 extends over 13 amino acids. Germline CDR1 SNHLY, CDR2 FYNNEI. The CDR3 region has the DNA TGTGCCAGCAGCCAAGATTTCAGGGTGGGGCAGTACTTC. Amino acid sequence: CASSQDFRVGQYF.

This chain connects TRBV6-2 or TRBV6-3 to TRBJ1-5; weak D call: TRBD1 (6 bases). The V gene's germline CDR1 is MNHEY and CDR2 SVGEGT. The CDR3 sequence is 15 residues long. V was trimmed by 2 bases and J by 9 bases, leaving 17 bases between them. The CDR3 coding sequence is TGTGCCAGCAGTTACGGGACACCACCTAATGTGCCCCAGCATTTT. Its protein is CASSYGTPPNVPQHF.

The chain couples TRBV29-1 to TRBJ2-3; 8 bases match TRBD2. The V and J ends lost 2 bases and 5 bases, in that order; junction bases with no gene match: 3. From germline, CDR1 is SQVTM and CDR2 ANQGSEA. This CDR3 is built from 13 residues. The CDR3 nucleotides read TGCAGCGTTGAACCGAGCGGGGGAGATACGCAGTATTTT. Residues: CSVEPSGGDTQYF.

This clonotype showed up just a few times. The CDR3 sequence is CATSRDTRTTSYNEQFF. DNA for the CDR3: TGTGCCACCAGCAGAGATACAAGGACAACCAGCTACAATGAGCAGTTCTTC. V usage is TRBV15 and J usage is TRBJ2-1, with D perhaps matching TRBD1 (5 bases). V was clipped by 0 bases and J by 3 bases, with 15 bases between them. The CDR3 is 17 residues long. Looked up from germline, CDR1 is LNHNV and CDR2 is YYDKDF (reference sequence).

Only a few counts were recorded for this clonotype. The V and J genes are TRBV12-3 or TRBV12-4 and TRBJ1-2; weak D call: TRBD1 (5 bases). Trimming stripped 7 bases from V and 3 bases from J, with 18 bases between. CDR3 length: 15 residues. The CDR3 loop is CASTLGGVLDYGYTF. In DNA form, the CDR3 reads TGTGCCAGCACCCTGGGGGGGGTACTAGACTATGGCTACACCTTC.

The table lists this clonotype with many counts. V gene TRBV6-2 or TRBV6-3 combines with J gene TRBJ2-5, with 7 bases that match TRBD2. From germline, CDR1 is MNHEY and CDR2 SVGEGT. The junction had 6 bases not matched to a gene; V was cut back by 2 bases and J by 3 bases. CDR3 length: 15 amino acids. CDR3 loop: CASSYDASGEETQYF. The CDR3 nucleotides read TGTGCCAGCAGTTACGATGCCAGCGGGGAAGAGACCCAGTACTTC.

The chain couples TRBV20-1 to TRBJ1-1; D is unresolved. CDR3 length equals 13 residues. Trimming removed 3 bases from V and 0 bases from J, with 8 bases in between. Germline loops: CDR1 DFQATT, CDR2 SNEGSKA (reference sequence). The CDR3 nucleotides are TGCAGTGCTAGCCGAGACATGAACACTGAAGCTTTCTTT. Its protein product is CSASRDMNTEAFF.

This clonotype occurred a few times. The genes are TRBV6-1 and TRBJ1-1, with D unresolved. The CDR3 has 13 amino acids. Germline lookup yields CDR1 MNHNS and CDR2 SASEGT. Deletions cut 8 bases from V and 7 bases from J, with 17 bases between. CDR3 sequence (DNA): TGTGCCAGCTTTCGTAGCTACATGGGTGAAGCTTTCTTT. This codes for CASFRSYMGEAFF.

This clonotype was seen at least ten times. CDR3 sequence: CASSLRDRDIQYF. For the CDR3, the DNA is TGTGCCAGCAGCTTACGTGACAGGGACATTCAGTACTTC. The chain has TRBV7-3 and TRBJ2-4, with TRBD1 identical over 7 bases. The CDR3 has 13 residues. After removal of 2 bases from V and 8 bases from J, the junction contained 3 bases not matched to a gene. CDR1 and CDR2 (germline): SGHTA, FQGTGA. Combining the CDR3 with reference TRBV7-3 and TRBJ2-4 gives the whole variable domain GAGVSQTPSNKVTEKGKYVELRCDPISGHTALYWYRQSLGQGPEFLIYFQGTGAADDSGLPNDRFFAVRPEGSVSTLKIQRTERGDSAVYLCASSLRDRDIQYFGAGTRLSVL.

Of note for this clonotype: Just one base apart from a much larger clone, this may be a read error. This sequence joins TRBV4-2 and TRBJ2-6; D remains unclear. The ends were cut back, 3 bases at V and 0 bases at J, with 6 bases in the middle. Germline values: CDR1 LGHNA, CDR2 YNFKEQ. The CDR3 spans 15 residues. The CDR3 DNA reads as TGTGCCAGCAGCCATAGGGACTCTGGGGCCAACGTCCTGACTTTC. Translating it yields CASSHRDSGANVLTF.

This clonotype has only a few counts. CDR3: CASSPTASNTEAFF. In nucleotides, the CDR3 is TGTGCCAGCTCACCGACAGCTTCGAACACTGAAGCTTTCTTT. This rearrangement joins TRBV18 to TRBJ1-1; perhaps TRBD1 as D (5 bases). Per germline, CDR1 KGHSH and CDR2 LQKENI. Trimming pared 3 bases from V and 1 base from J, leaving 9 bases between. The CDR3 length is 14 residues.

The chain links TRBV7-3 to TRBJ2-1; D ambiguous. Germline V lookup: CDR1 SGHTA, CDR2 FQGTGA. The CDR3 loop spans 11 amino acids. Trimming removed 5 bases at V and 8 bases at J, with 7 bases between. The CDR3 DNA reads as TGTGCCAGCAGCGCCCAGGATGAGCAGTTCTTC. Its protein product is CASSAQDEQFF. Combining the CDR3 with reference TRBV7-3 and TRBJ2-1 gives the whole variable domain GAGVSQTPSNKVTEKGKYVELRCDPISGHTALYWYRQSLGQGPEFLIYFQGTGAADDSGLPNDRFFAVRPEGSVSTLKIQRTERGDSAVYLCASSAQDEQFFGPGTRLTVL.

This clonotype was observed a few times. The V and J genes are TRBV7-2 and TRBJ1-2; D is undetermined. The CDR3 length is 14 residues. Germline lookup yields CDR1 SGHTA and CDR2 FQGNSA. V was pared by 3 bases and J by 10 bases, with 18 bases between. The CDR3 here is CASSLTGLAMYYTF. The CDR3, as DNA: TGTGCCAGCAGCTTGACGGGTTTGGCTATGTACTACACCTTC.

The CDR3 protein is CASMIGSNQPQHF. In DNA form, the CDR3 reads TGTGCCAGCATGATAGGGAGCAATCAGCCCCAGCATTTT. The chain is built from TRBV2 and TRBJ1-5; D gene ambiguous. Between the trimmed V and J ends, which lost 7 bases and 1 base, there was a span of 8 bases. The CDR3 sequence is 13 residues long. CDR1 is SNHLY and CDR2 is FYNNEI in the germline V gene.

The gene calls are TRBV13 and TRBJ1-1, with TRBD1 as a possible D gene (5 bases). This CDR3 has 17 amino acids. The V gene's germline CDR1 is PRHDT and CDR2 FYEKMQ (reference sequence). V shed 5 bases and J shed 0 bases, with 19 bases lying between them. For the CDR3, the DNA is TGTGCCAGCAGCCGATTTCCCCGGGACGGCATGAACACTGAAGCTTTCTTT. Its translation is CASSRFPRDGMNTEAFF.

The chain carries TRBV6-1 and TRBJ2-7; D uncertain. CDR3 length: 13 amino acids. The V gene lost 4 bases and the J gene lost 6 bases, with 13 bases spanning the gap. Germline V gene lookup returns CDR1 MNHNS and CDR2 SASEGT. The CDR3 loop is CASSVKGMGEQYF. The CDR3 DNA follows: TGTGCCAGCAGTGTTAAGGGAATGGGCGAGCAGTACTTC.

This clonotype has a count of ten or more. V is TRBV29-1 and J is TRBJ1-1; 7 bases are shared with TRBD1. The CDR3 covers 13 residues. Germline V lookup: CDR1 SQVTM, CDR2 ANQGSEA. With 6 bases clipped from V and 5 bases from J, the junction kept 9 bases outside the gene matches. Written as DNA, the CDR3 is TGCAGCGTCCATCAGGGGGTTGGAACTGAAGCTTTCTTT. Translation: CSVHQGVGTEAFF.

This clonotype was picked up a small number of times. This chain connects TRBV5-6 to TRBJ1-1; 8 positions match TRBD1. V lost 4 bases, J lost 4 bases, and 18 bases stayed unmatched. CDR1 SGHDT and CDR2 YYEEEE come from the germline V gene. The CDR3 totals 18 residues. The CDR3 protein is CASSTMTGDYRRGTEAFF. Here the CDR3 DNA reads TGTGCCAGCAGCACTATGACAGGGGACTATCGTCGGGGCACTGAAGCTTTCTTT.

This clonotype was seen only a few times. The chain employs TRBV4-2 and TRBJ2-4; TRBD2 is a possible D gene (6 bases). Trimming pared 1 base from V and 0 bases from J, leaving 10 bases between. This CDR3 contains 16 residues. The germline CDR1 and CDR2 sequences are LGHNA and YNFKEQ. The CDR3 nucleotides are TGTGCCAGCAGCCAAGTAGCGGATCTAGCCAAAAACATTCAGTACTTC. Translating it yields CASSQVADLAKNIQYF.

This clonotype has just a few counts. This rearrangement joins TRBV18 to TRBJ2-1; the match to TRBD2 covers 8 bases. CDR1 and CDR2 from the germline V gene are KGHSH and LQKENI. With 2 bases clipped from V and 2 bases from J, the junction kept 5 bases outside the gene matches. The CDR3 spans 16 residues. The CDR3 DNA follows: TGTGCCAGCTCACCAACCGGCGGGGGGACCTACAATGAGCAGTTCTTC. Translating it yields CASSPTGGGTYNEQFF.

This clonotype turned up a few times. The chain is built from TRBV20-1 and TRBJ2-5; 7 bases align to TRBD1. V lost 4 bases, J lost 1 base, and 9 bases stayed unmatched. The CDR3 runs to 15 residues. Germline CDR1 reads DFQATT; CDR2 reads SNEGSKA (reference sequence). CDR3 DNA: TGCAGTGCTACCCCCCGACAGGGTACCCAAGAGACCCAGTACTTC. It yields the protein CSATPRQGTQETQYF.